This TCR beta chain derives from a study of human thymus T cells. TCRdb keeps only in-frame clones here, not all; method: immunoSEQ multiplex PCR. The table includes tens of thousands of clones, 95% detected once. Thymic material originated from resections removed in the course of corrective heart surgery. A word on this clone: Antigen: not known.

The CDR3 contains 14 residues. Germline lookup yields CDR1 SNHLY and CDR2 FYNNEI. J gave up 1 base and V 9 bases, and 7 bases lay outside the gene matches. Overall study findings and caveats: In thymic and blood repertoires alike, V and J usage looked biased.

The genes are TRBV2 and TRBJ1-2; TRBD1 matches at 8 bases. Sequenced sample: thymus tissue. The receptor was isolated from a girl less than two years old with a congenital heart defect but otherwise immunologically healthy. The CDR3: CARAGGKFNYGYTF. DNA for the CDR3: TGTGCCAGGGCAGGGGGCAAGTTTAACTATGGCTACACCTTC.